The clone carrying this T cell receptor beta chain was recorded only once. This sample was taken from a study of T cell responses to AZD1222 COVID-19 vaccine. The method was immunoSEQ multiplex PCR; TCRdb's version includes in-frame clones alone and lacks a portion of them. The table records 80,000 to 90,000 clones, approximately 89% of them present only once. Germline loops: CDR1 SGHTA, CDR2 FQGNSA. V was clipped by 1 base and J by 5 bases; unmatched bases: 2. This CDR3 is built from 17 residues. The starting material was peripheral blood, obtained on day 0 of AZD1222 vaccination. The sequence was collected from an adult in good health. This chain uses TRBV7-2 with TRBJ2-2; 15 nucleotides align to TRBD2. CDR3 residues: CASSLGTSGRVTGELFF. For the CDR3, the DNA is TGTGCCAGCAGCTTAGGGACTAGCGGGAGGGTGACCGGGGAGCTGTTTTTT. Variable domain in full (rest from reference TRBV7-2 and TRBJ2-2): GAGVSQSPSNKVTEKGKDVELRCDPISGHTALYWYRQSLGQGLEFLIYFQGNSAPDKSGLPSDRFSAERTGGSVSTLTIQRTQQEDSAVYLCASSLGTSGRVTGELFFGEGSRLTVL.